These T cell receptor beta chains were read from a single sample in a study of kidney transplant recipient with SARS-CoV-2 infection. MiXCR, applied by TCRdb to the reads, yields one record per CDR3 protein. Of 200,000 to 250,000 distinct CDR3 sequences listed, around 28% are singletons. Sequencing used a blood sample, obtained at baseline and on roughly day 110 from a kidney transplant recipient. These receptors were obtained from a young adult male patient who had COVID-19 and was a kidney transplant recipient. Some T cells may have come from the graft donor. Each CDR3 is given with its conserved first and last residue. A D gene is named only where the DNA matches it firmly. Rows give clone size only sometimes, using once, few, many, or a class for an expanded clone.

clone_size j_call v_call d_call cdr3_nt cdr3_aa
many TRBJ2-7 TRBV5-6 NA TGTGCCAGCAGCTGGGGGGTAGATGACGAGCAGTACTTC CASSWGVDDEQYF
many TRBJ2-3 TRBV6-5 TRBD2 TGTGCCAGCAGTTCCTCTTCGGCGGGAGGGACAGATACGCAGTATTTT CASSSSSAGGTDTQYF
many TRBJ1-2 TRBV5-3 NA TGTGCCAGAAGGAGTCCAGTGGTGAGAAAGACCTATGGCTACACCTTC CARRSPVVRKTYGYTF
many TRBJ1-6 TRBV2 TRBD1 TGTGCCGGGGGACAGCGGGATAATTCACCCCTCCACTTT CAGGQRDNSPLHF
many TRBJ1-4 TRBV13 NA TGTGCCAGCAGCTCAAGCCAGACAGGCGGAAAACTGTTTTTT CASSSSQTGGKLFF
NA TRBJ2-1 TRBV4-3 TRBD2 TGCGCCAGCAGCCACCCCTCTAGCGGCCAAATTTACAATGAGCAGTTCTTC CASSHPSSGQIYNEQFF
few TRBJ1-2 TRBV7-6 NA TGTGCCAGCAGCTATATTGCTGAATCTCGAAAGACCTATGGCTACACCTTC CASSYIAESRKTYGYTF
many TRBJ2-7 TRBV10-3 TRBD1 TGTGCCATCAGTGAGTCGATAACAGGGGGTAATAGGTACGAGCAGTACTTC CAISESITGGNRYEQYF
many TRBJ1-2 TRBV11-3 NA TGTGCCAGCAGCCTCTGGCGCGATCTCGGAAAGACCTATGGCTACACCTTC CASSLWRDLGKTYGYTF
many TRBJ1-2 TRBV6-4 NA TGTGCCAGCAGTCTTTGCGCCTCACACGGAAAGACCTATGGCTACACCTTC CASSLCASHGKTYGYTF
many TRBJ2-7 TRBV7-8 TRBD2 TGTGCCAGCAGCTTACTAGCGGATGAGCAGTACTTC CASSLLADEQYF
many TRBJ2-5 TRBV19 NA TGTGCCAGTAGTCGTGGTAGCTTAGGGACCCAGTACTTC CASSRGSLGTQYF
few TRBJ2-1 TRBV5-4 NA TGTGCCAGCAGCCACCTAGCCAATGAGCAGTTCTTC CASSHLANEQFF
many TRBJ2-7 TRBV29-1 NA TGCAGCTTCCGGGGCGGGGAGATGGGCTACGAGCAGTACTTC CSFRGGEMGYEQYF
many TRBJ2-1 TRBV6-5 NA TGTGCCAGCAGGAGACAGTTGAGCTCCTACAATGAGCAGTTCTTC CASRRQLSSYNEQFF
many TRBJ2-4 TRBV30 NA TGTGCCTGCGAAAGGGACAAGGGTTCTATACTGGCCAAAAACATTCAGTACTTC CACERDKGSILAKNIQYF
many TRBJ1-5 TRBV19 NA TGTGCCAGTAGTATGTCGGGGAACCTCAATCAGCCCCAGCATTTT CASSMSGNLNQPQHF
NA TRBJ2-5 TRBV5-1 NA TGCGCCAGCTCTCAGGGGGGGTCACAAGAGACCCAGTACTTC CASSQGGSQETQYF